These T cell receptor beta chains were read from a single sample in a study of T cells in Graves' hyperthyroidism and ophthalmopathy. MiXCR, run by TCRdb on the multiplex PCR reads, gives a single entry per CDR3 protein. The table lists fewer than 450,000 distinct CDR3 sequences, approximately 18% of them singletons. The material sequenced was blood. These receptors all stem from a woman aged 25-40 years with Graves' hyperthyroidism that later progressed to Graves' ophthalmopathy. The CDR3 runs from the conserved cysteine through the conserved F or W. D genes are given only for firm matches. Clone size, where shown, is once, few, many, or a class for clones that have expanded.

D gene: -; clone size: -; J gene: TRBJ1-1; V gene: TRBV28; CDR3 DNA: TGTGCCAGCAGTTTCTTGGGACAAGAGGCTTTCTTT; CDR3 protein: CASSFLGQEAFF
D gene: -; clone size: few; J gene: TRBJ2-2; V gene: TRBV6-2/TRBV6-3; CDR3 DNA: TGTGCCAGCTGGAACACCGGGGAGCTGTTTTTT; CDR3 protein: CASWNTGELFF
D gene: TRBD1; clone size: many; J gene: TRBJ1-3; V gene: TRBV5-1; CDR3 DNA: TGCGCCAGCGGCTCAGGGGGCGGAAGAAACACCATATATTTT; CDR3 protein: CASGSGGGRNTIYF
D gene: TRBD1; clone size: many; J gene: TRBJ1-1; V gene: TRBV12-3/TRBV12-4; CDR3 DNA: TGTGCCAGCAGTAGACAGGGGAACACTGAAGCTTTCTTT; CDR3 protein: CASSRQGNTEAFF
D gene: -; clone size: many; J gene: TRBJ2-5; V gene: TRBV7-8; CDR3 DNA: TGTGCCAGCAGCCTTCAGGGAAAGGAGACCCAGTACTTC; CDR3 protein: CASSLQGKETQYF
D gene: -; clone size: few; J gene: TRBJ1-1; V gene: TRBV12-3/TRBV12-4; CDR3 DNA: TGTGCCAGCAGTTTAGAGGGTTCTGAAGCTCTCTTT; CDR3 protein: CASSLEGSEALF
D gene: -; clone size: -; J gene: TRBJ1-2; V gene: TRBV6-4; CDR3 DNA: TGTGCCAGCAGGAACGGACAGAATATAAATGGTTACACCTTC; CDR3 protein: CASRNGQNINGYTF
D gene: -; clone size: many; J gene: TRBJ2-7; V gene: TRBV7-9; CDR3 DNA: TGTGCCAGCAGCCTATCTTACGAGCAGTACTTC; CDR3 protein: CASSLSYEQYF
D gene: -; clone size: many; J gene: TRBJ1-6; V gene: TRBV27; CDR3 DNA: TGTGCCAGCAGAGGTGGTAATTCACCCCTCCACTTT; CDR3 protein: CASRGGNSPLHF
D gene: -; clone size: many; J gene: TRBJ2-3; V gene: TRBV12-3/TRBV12-4; CDR3 DNA: TGTGCCAGCAGCATTACTAGTCTCGGGGTAGATACGCAGTATTTT; CDR3 protein: CASSITSLGVDTQYF
D gene: TRBD2; clone size: many; J gene: TRBJ2-3; V gene: TRBV6-1; CDR3 DNA: TGTGCCAGCAGGGGGACTAGCGCTAGCACAGATACGCAGTATTTT; CDR3 protein: CASRGTSASTDTQYF
D gene: -; clone size: -; J gene: TRBJ2-7; V gene: TRBV7-9; CDR3 DNA: TGTGCCAGCAGCTTACCGAGGGCAGGGGTCTACGAGCAGTACTTC; CDR3 protein: CASSLPRAGVYEQYF
D gene: -; clone size: once; J gene: TRBJ1-4; V gene: TRBV28; CDR3 DNA: TGTGCCAGCAGTTTAGGCCGATATCCAACTAATGAAAAACTGTTTTTT; CDR3 protein: CASSLGRYPTNEKLFF
D gene: -; clone size: -; J gene: TRBJ1-2; V gene: TRBV7-2; CDR3 DNA: TGTGCCAGCAGCTTCATAACGGGAACAACCTCCTATGGCTACACCTTC; CDR3 protein: CASSFITGTTSYGYTF
D gene: -; clone size: many; J gene: TRBJ2-5; V gene: TRBV5-1; CDR3 DNA: TGCGCCAGCAGCTTGTTGCCGGAGGAGACCCAGTACTTC; CDR3 protein: CASSLLPEETQYF
D gene: TRBD1; clone size: -; J gene: TRBJ1-5; V gene: TRBV24-1; CDR3 DNA: TGTGCCACCAGTGATTTGATTTCGGGACAGGGCATCGATCAGCCCCAGCATTTT; CDR3 protein: CATSDLISGQGIDQPQHF
D gene: -; clone size: many; J gene: TRBJ2-5; V gene: TRBV7-8; CDR3 DNA: TGTGCCAGCAGCATCCGACAGAACGAAGAGACCCAGTACTTC; CDR3 protein: CASSIRQNEETQYF
D gene: TRBD2; clone size: many; J gene: TRBJ2-7; V gene: TRBV11-2; CDR3 DNA: TGTGCCAGCAGCTTAGTCATCGGGGCGGGGGGACTCCCGTCCTACGAGCAGTACTTC; CDR3 protein: CASSLVIGAGGLPSYEQYF
D gene: -; clone size: -; J gene: TRBJ2-7; V gene: TRBV12-3/TRBV12-4; CDR3 DNA: TGTGCCAGCTCGACGCGGGTCTGCGAGCAGTACTTC; CDR3 protein: CASSTRVCEQYF
D gene: TRBD1; clone size: many; J gene: TRBJ1-2; V gene: TRBV24-1; CDR3 DNA: TGTGCCACCAGTGACGGACAGGGATTAGATGGCTACACCTTC; CDR3 protein: CATSDGQGLDGYTF
D gene: -; clone size: many; J gene: TRBJ2-7; V gene: TRBV2; CDR3 DNA: TGTGCCAGCAGTGCCGGGGACGAGCAGTACTTC; CDR3 protein: CASSAGDEQYF
D gene: -; clone size: -; J gene: TRBJ2-1; V gene: TRBV19; CDR3 DNA: TGTGCCAGTAGTTTCCTGGGACGGTCCTACAATGAGCAGTTCTTC; CDR3 protein: CASSFLGRSYNEQFF
D gene: -; clone size: many; J gene: TRBJ2-1; V gene: TRBV3-1; CDR3 DNA: TGTGCCAGCAGCCAAGAGCTAGCTGTATACAATGGGGAGCAGTTCTTC; CDR3 protein: CASSQELAVYNGEQFF
D gene: -; clone size: many; J gene: TRBJ2-3; V gene: TRBV19; CDR3 DNA: TGTGCCAGTACCCAGAGACGCCGCACAGATACGCAGTATTTT; CDR3 protein: CASTQRRRTDTQYF
D gene: -; clone size: -; J gene: TRBJ1-2; V gene: TRBV19; CDR3 DNA: TGTGCCAGTAGTATAGTAGGCGGCACGGGATATGGCTACACCTTC; CDR3 protein: CASSIVGGTGYGYTF
D gene: TRBD1; clone size: -; J gene: TRBJ1-2; V gene: TRBV6-1; CDR3 DNA: TGTGCCAGCTGTCCCCAGGGGGCTGGTTATGGCTACACCTTC; CDR3 protein: CASCPQGAGYGYTF
D gene: -; clone size: -; J gene: TRBJ1-2; V gene: TRBV4-1; CDR3 DNA: TGCGCCAGCAATAGGGTGGGTTATGACTATGGCTACACCTTC; CDR3 protein: CASNRVGYDYGYTF
D gene: -; clone size: few; J gene: TRBJ1-1; V gene: TRBV29-1; CDR3 DNA: TGCAGCGTCTATCACGTCACAGGGCAGGGGAACACTGAAGCTTTCTTT; CDR3 protein: CSVYHVTGQGNTEAFF
D gene: -; clone size: many; J gene: TRBJ2-7; V gene: TRBV28; CDR3 DNA: TGTGCCAGCACTCAGGTGACGTCGGGAGAGCAGTACTTC; CDR3 protein: CASTQVTSGEQYF
D gene: TRBD1; clone size: -; J gene: TRBJ2-5; V gene: TRBV7-6; CDR3 DNA: TGTGCCAGCAGCACCGACCAGGGGGCTCGAGAGACCCAGTACTTC; CDR3 protein: CASSTDQGARETQYF
D gene: TRBD1; clone size: -; J gene: TRBJ2-7; V gene: TRBV24-1; CDR3 DNA: TGTGCCACCAGTGATATAAGCGGGACAGGGACCTACGAGCAGTACTTC; CDR3 protein: CATSDISGTGTYEQYF
D gene: TRBD2; clone size: few; J gene: TRBJ2-1; V gene: TRBV10-3; CDR3 DNA: TGTGCCATCAGTATAATAGCGGGAGTGGAAAGGAATGAGCAGTTCTTC; CDR3 protein: CAISIIAGVERNEQFF